This T cell receptor (beta chain) was observed in a study of T cells after posttransplantation cyclophosphamide. The study, taken as a whole, reports: After PTCy, TRB diversity resembled that of CNI/methotrexate controls. TRB overlap between skin or GI tissue T cells and blood was limited.

Produced via immunoSEQ multiplex PCR; TCRdb's table is partial and in-frame only. This table holds approximately 29,000 clones, 75% to 90% found once. CDR1 SGHTA and CDR2 FQGNSA come from the germline V gene. J was trimmed by 9 bases and V by 0 bases; bases with no gene match: 0. This CDR3 region has 12 residues. This clone was detected once. The antigen is not known. Sequencing was carried out using PBMCs. This sequence was found in a man in his fifties. The V and J genes are TRBV7-2 and TRBJ2-5, with 8 positions matching TRBD2. The CDR3 nucleotides read TGTGCCAGCAGCTTAGCGCGGGAGGCCCAGTACTTC. This codes for CASSLAREAQYF.